These 5 T cell receptor beta chains came from one sample sequenced in a study of T cell responses to AZD1222 COVID-19 vaccine (dated by TCRdb to about 2021). The sample's time point, from its label and the paper: about 28 days (+/-7) after the second vaccine dose. Library preparation employed the immunoSEQ multiplex PCR assay. The clones in this table, taken by TCRdb from immuneACCESS, are in-frame only. Not every clone is retained; where verified, under half of the shortfall comes from an unresolved V gene, and the cause of the rest is unknown. The table for this sample lists about 180,000 clones; around 94% of them were counted only once. Clones ranked in the top ten supply approximately 1.5% of the sample. The material sequenced was peripheral blood, taken 28 days after the second AZD1222 dose. The receptor set was obtained from an adult who received the AZD1222 COVID-19 vaccine.

The CDR3 reads CASSSDRGLETQYF. In DNA form, the CDR3 reads TGTGCCAGCAGTTCGGACAGGGGTTTAGAGACCCAGTACTTC. V and J are TRBV6-5 and TRBJ2-5, with TRBD1 identical over 9 bases. The CDR3 length is 14 residues. CDR1 and CDR2 from the germline V gene are MNHEY and SVGAGI. J lost 4 bases, V lost 4 bases, and 4 bases had no gene match.

The rearrangement links TRBV18 to TRBJ1-1; D uncertain. The CDR3 sequence is 14 residues long. The germline CDR1 and CDR2 sequences are KGHSH and LQKENI. V dropped 5 bases and J dropped 5 bases, with 15 bases sitting between them. The CDR3 spells CASSSRLVGTEAFF. CDR3 nucleotides: TGTGCCAGCTCATCACGGTTGGTGGGTACTGAAGCTTTCTTT.

The chain couples TRBV12-3 or TRBV12-4 to TRBJ2-2; the match to TRBD2 covers 8 bases. Trimming at V came to 6 bases and at J to 15 bases, leaving 12 bases not matched to a gene. The CDR3 runs 13 residues. The CDR3 loop is CASRPGLVGGLFF. Here the CDR3 DNA reads TGTGCCAGCAGACCGGGACTAGTGGGGGGGTTGTTTTTT.

As concerns this clone: Germline is not matched at one junction end, which may reflect a read error. The J gene is TRBJ2-1, the V gene TRBV20-1; D is unresolved. The CDR3 has 10 amino acids. Germline V gives CDR1 DFQATT, CDR2 SNEGSKA (reference sequence). CDR3 bases: TGCAGTGCTAGAGATCCCGCTCCCCTCTTC. Amino acid sequence: CSARDPAPLF.

The CDR3 DNA sequence: TGTGCCAGCAGTTACTCAGGCAGGGGATCGGGCTACACCTTC. This translates into CASSYSGRGSGYTF. The chain recombines TRBV6-5 with TRBJ1-2, with TRBD1 as a possible D gene (6 bases). The CDR3 is made up of 14 amino acids. Germline V lookup: CDR1 MNHEY, CDR2 SVGAGI. The ends were cut back, 0 bases at V and 8 bases at J, with 13 bases in the middle.